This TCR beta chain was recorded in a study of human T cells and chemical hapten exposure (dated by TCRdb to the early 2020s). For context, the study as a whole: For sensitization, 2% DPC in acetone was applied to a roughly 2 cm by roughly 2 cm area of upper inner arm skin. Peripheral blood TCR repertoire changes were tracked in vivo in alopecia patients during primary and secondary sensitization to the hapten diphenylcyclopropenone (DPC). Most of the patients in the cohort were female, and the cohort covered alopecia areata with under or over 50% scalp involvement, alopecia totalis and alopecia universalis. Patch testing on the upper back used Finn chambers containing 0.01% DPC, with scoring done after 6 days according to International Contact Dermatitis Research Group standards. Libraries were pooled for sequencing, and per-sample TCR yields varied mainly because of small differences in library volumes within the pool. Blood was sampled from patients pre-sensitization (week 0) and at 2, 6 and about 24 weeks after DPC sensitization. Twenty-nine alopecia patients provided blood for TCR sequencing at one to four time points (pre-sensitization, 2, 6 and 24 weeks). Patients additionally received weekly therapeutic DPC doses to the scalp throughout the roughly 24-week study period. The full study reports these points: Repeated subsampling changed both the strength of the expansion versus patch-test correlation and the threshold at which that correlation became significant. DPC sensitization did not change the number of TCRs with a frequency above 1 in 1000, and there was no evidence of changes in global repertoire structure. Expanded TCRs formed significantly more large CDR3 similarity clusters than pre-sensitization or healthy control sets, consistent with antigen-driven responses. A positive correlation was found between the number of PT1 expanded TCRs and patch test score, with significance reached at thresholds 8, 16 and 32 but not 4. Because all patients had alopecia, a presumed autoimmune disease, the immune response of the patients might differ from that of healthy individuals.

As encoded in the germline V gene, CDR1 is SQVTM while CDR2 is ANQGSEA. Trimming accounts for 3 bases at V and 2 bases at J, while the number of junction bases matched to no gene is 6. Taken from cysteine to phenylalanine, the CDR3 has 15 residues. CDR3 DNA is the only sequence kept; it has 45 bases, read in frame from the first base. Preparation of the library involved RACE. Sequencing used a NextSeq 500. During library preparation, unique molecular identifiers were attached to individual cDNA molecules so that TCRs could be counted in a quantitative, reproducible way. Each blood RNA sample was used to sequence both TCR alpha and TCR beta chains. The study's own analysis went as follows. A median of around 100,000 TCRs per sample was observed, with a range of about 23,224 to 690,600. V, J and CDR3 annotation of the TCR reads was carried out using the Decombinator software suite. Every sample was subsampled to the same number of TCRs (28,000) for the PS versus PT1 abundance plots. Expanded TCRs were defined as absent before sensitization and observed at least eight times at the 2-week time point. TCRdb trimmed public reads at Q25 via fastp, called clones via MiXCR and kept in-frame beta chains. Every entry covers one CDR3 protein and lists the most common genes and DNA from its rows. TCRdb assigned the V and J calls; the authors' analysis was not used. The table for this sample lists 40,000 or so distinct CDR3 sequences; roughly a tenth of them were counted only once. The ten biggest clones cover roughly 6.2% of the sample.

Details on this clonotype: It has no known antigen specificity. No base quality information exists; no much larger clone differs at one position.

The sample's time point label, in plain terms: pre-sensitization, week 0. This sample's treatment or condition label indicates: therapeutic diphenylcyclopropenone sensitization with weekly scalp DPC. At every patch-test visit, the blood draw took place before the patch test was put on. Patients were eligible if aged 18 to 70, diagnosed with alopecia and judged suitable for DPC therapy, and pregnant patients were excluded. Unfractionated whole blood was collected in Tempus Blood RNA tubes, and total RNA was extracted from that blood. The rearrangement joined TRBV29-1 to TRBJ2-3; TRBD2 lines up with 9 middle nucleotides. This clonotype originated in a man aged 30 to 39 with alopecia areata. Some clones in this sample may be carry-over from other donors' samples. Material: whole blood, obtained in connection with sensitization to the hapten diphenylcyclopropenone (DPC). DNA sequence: TGCAGCGTTGAGCCCCTAGCGGGGCTCACAGATACGCAGTATTTT. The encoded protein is CSVEPLAGLTDTQYF.